Given below is one TCR beta chain in context. Method: immunoSEQ multiplex PCR; TCRdb's copy keeps in-frame clones and lacks some. Of around 10,000 clones listed, 94% are singletons. This sample was included in a study of T cells in tuberculosis. Each patient had positive sputum smear microscopy and/or positive culture. The CDR3 spans 15 residues. Trimming cost V 0 bases and J 6 bases, with 12 bases left between them. Germline CDR1 and CDR2: SGDLS and YYNGEE. The receptor was isolated from an adult with tuberculosis. The source material was PBMCs. The rearrangement joins TRBV9 to TRBJ2-2; unclear D gene. CDR3 sequence reads: CASSVVSSPAGELFF. For the CDR3, the DNA is TGTGCCAGCAGCGTAGTGTCTTCCCCAGCCGGGGAGCTGTTTTTT. Drawing the rest from reference TRBV9 and TRBJ2-2, the complete variable domain is DSGVTQTPKHLITATGQRVTLRCSPRSGDLSVYWYQQSLDQGLQFLIQYYNGEERAKGNILERFSAQQFPDLHSELNLSSLELGDSALYFCASSVVSSPAGELFFGEGSRLTVL.